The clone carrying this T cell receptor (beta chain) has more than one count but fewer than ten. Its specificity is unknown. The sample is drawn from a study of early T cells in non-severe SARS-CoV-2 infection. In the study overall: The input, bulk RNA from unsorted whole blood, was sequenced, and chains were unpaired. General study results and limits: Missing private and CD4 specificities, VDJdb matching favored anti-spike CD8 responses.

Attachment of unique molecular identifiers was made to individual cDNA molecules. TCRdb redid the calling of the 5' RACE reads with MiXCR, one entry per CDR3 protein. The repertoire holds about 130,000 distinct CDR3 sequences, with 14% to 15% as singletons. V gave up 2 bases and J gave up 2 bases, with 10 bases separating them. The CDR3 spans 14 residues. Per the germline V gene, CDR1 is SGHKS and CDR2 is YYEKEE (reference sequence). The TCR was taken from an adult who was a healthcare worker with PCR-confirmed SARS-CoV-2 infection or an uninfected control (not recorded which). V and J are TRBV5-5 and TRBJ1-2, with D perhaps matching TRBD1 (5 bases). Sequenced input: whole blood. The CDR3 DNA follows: TGTGCCAGCAGCTTTCAGGGAGCCAACTATGGCTACACCTTC. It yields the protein CASSFQGANYGYTF.